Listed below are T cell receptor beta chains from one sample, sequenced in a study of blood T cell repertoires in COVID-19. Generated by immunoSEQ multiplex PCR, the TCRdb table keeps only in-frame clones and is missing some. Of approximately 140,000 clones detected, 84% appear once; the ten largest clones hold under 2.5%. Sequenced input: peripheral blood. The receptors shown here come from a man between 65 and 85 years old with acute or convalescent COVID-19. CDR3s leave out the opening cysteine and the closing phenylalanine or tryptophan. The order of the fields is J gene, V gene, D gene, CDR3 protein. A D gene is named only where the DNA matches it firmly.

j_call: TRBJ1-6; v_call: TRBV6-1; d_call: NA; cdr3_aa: ASSEFASESPLH
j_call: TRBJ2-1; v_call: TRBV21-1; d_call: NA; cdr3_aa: ASRDTCLALNEQF
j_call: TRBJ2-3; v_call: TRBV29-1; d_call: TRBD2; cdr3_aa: SVHPSGKLADTQY
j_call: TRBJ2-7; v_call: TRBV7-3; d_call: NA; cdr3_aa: ASSLSGGNFYEQY
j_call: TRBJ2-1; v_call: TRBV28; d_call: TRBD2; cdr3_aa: ASSRTEGLAGWNEQF
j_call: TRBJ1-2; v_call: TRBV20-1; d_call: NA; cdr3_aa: SAFDTYGYT
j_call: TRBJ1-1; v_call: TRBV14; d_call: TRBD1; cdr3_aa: ASSARQGGVNTEAF
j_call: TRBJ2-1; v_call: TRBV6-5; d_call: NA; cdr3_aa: ASSYQQEYNEQF
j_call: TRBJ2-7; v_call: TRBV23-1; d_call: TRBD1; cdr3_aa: ASSHRTGELSLSYEQY
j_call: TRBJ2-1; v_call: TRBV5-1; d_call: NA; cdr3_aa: ASSPGGTYNEQF
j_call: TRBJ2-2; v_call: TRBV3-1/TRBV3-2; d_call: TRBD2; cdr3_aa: ASSPTASGGNTGELF
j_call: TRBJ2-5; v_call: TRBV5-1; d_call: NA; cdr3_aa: ATKFAGEETQY
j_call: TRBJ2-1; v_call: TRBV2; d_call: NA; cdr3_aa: ASRVTRGFHEQF
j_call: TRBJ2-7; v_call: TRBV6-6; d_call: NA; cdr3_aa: ASSYLGLHEQY
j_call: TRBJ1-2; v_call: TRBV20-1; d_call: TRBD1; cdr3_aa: SASPTRGPTYGYT
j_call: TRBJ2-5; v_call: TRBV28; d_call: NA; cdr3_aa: ASSRVGGGETQY
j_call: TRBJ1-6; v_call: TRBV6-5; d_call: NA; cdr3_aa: ASSYPGGNSPLH